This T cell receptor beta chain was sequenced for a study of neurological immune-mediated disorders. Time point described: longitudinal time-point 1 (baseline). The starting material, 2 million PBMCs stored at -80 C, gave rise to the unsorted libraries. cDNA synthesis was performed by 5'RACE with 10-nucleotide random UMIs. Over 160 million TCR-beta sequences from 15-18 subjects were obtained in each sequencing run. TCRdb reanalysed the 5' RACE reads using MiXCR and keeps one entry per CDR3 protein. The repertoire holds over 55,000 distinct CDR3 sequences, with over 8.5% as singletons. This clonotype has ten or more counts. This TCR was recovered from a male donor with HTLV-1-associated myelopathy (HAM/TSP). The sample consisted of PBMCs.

CDR3 sequence: CASSPGLNYGYTF. In DNA form, the CDR3 reads TGTGCCAGCAGCCCGGGACTGAACTATGGCTACACCTTC. The genes are TRBV5-6 and TRBJ1-2; TRBD1 is a possible D gene (5 bases). CDR3 length equals 13 residues. Trimming pared 4 bases from V and 2 bases from J, leaving 9 bases between. Germline CDR1 and CDR2: SGHDT and YYEEEE.